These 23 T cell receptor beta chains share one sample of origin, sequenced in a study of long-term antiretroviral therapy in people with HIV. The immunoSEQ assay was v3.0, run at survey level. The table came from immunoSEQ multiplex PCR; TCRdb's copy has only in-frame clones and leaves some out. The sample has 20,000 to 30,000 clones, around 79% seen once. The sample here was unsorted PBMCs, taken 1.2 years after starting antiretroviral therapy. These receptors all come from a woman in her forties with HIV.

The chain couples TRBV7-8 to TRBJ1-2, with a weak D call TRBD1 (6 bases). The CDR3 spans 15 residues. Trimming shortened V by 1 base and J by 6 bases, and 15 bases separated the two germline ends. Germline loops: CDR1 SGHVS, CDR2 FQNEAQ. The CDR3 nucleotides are TGTGCCAGCAGCTTAGGCCCCCGGGACATAGATGGCTACACCTTC. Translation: CASSLGPRDIDGYTF.

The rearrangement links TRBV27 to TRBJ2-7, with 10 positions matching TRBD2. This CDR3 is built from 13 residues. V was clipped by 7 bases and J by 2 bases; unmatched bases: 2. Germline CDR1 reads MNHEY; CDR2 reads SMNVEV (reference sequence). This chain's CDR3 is CASTGTSAYEQYF. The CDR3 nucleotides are TGTGCCAGCACCGGGACTAGCGCCTACGAGCAGTACTTC.

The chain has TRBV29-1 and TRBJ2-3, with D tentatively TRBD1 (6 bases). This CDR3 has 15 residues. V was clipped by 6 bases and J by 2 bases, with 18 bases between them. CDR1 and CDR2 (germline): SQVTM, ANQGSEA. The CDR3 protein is CSVYLGAHPTDTQYF. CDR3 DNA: TGCAGCGTGTACTTGGGGGCGCACCCCACAGATACGCAGTATTTT.

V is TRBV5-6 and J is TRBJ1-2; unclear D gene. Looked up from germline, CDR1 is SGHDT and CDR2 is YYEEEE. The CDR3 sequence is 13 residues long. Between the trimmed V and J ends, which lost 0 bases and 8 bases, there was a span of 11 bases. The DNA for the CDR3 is TGTGCCAGCAGCTTGGGATGGGGTAGCGGCTACACCTTC. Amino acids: CASSLGWGSGYTF.

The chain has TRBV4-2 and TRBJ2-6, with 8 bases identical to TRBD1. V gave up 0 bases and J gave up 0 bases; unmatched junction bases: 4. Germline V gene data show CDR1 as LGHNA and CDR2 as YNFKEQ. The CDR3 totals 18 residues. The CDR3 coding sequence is TGTGCCAGCAGCCAAGATCAGGGGGCTCCCTCTGGGGCCAACGTCCTGACTTTC. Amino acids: CASSQDQGAPSGANVLTF.

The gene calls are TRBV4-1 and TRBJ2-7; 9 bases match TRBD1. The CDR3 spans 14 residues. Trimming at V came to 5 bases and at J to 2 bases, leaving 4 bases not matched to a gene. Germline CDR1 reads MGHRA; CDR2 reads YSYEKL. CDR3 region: CASSSRTGAYEQYF. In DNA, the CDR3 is TGCGCCAGCAGCTCACGGACAGGGGCCTACGAGCAGTACTTC.

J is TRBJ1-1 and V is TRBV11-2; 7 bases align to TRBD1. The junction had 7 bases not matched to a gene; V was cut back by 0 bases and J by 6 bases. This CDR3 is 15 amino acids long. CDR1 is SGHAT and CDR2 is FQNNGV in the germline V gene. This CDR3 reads CASSLDPARGAEAFF. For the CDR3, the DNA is TGTGCCAGCAGCTTAGATCCGGCCAGGGGGGCTGAAGCTTTCTTT.

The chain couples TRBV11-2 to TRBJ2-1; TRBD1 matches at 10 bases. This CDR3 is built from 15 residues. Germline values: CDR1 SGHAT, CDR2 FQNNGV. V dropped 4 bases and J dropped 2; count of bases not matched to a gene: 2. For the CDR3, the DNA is TGTGCCAGCAGCTGGGGACAGGGGACCTACAATGAGCAGTTCTTC. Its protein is CASSWGQGTYNEQFF.

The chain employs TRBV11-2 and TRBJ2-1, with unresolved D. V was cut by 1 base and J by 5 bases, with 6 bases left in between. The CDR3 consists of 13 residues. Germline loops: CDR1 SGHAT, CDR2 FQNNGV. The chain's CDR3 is CASSLGRNNEQFF. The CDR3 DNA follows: TGTGCCAGCAGCTTAGGCAGGAACAATGAGCAGTTCTTC. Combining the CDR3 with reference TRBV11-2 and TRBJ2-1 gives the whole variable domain EAGVAQSPRYKIIEKRQSVAFWCNPISGHATLYWYQQILGQGPKLLIQFQNNGVVDDSQLPKDRFSAERLKGVDSTLKIQPAKLEDSAVYLCASSLGRNNEQFFGPGTRLTVL.

For the CDR3, the DNA is TGTGCCAGCAGCCCCGCCGACGAGCAGTACTTC. Translating gives CASSPADEQYF. This chain joins TRBV6-6 and TRBJ2-7; no reliable D call. Germline V gene data show CDR1 as MNHNY and CDR2 as SVGAGI (reference sequence). Trimming left V 6 bases short and J 5 bases short, with 8 bases between. The CDR3 spans 11 residues.

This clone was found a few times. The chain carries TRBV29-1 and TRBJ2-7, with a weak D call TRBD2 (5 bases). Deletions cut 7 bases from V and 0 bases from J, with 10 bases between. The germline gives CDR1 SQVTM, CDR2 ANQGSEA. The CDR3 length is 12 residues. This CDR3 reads CSGRTVSYEQYF. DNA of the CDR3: TGCAGCGGGAGGACCGTCTCCTACGAGCAGTACTTC.

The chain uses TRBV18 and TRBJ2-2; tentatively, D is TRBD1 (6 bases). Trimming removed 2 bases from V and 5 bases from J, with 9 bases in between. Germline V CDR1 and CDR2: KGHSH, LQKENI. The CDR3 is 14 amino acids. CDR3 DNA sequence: TGTGCCAGCTCACCAAATACAGGGACCGGGGAGCTGTTTTTT. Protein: CASSPNTGTGELFF.

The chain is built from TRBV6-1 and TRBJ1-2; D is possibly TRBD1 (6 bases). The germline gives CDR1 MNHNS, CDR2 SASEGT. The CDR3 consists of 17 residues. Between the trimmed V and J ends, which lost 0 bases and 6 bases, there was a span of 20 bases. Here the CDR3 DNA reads TGTGCCAGCAGTGAAGCCGAAATTTCACAGGGTCTCGATGGCTACACCTTC. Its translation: CASSEAEISQGLDGYTF.

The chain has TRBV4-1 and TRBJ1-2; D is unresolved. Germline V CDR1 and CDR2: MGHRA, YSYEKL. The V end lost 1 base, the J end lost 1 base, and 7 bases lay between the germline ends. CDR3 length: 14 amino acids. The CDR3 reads CASSQVANNYGYTF. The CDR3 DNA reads TGCGCCAGCAGCCAAGTGGCCAATAACTATGGCTACACCTTC.

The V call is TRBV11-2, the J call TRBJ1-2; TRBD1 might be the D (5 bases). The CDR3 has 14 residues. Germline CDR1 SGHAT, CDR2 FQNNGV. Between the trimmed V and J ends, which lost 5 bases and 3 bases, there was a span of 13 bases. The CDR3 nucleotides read TGTGCCAGCAGCGGGGTGGGGGGGGACTATGGCTACACCTTC. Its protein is CASSGVGGDYGYTF.

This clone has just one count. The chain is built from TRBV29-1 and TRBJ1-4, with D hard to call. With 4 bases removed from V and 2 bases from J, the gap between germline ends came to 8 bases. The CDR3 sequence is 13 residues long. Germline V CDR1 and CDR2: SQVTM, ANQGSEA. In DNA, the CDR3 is TGCAGCGTTGGGAGGGCCACTAATGAAAAACTGTTTTTT. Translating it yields CSVGRATNEKLFF.

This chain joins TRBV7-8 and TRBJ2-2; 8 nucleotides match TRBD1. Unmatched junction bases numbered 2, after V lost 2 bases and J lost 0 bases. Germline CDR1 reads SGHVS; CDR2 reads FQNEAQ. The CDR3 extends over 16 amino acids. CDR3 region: CASSLPGQANTGELFF. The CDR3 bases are TGTGCCAGCAGCTTACCGGGACAGGCGAACACCGGGGAGCTGTTTTTT.

The CDR3 protein is CAISKPGQGIYGYTF. CDR3 in DNA: TGTGCCATCAGTAAACCGGGACAGGGGATCTATGGCTACACCTTC. The chain couples TRBV10-3 to TRBJ1-2, with 10 bases matching TRBD1. Germline V gene lookup returns CDR1 ENHRY and CDR2 SYGVKD. The CDR3 spans 15 residues. The junction had 7 bases not matched to a gene; V was cut back by 5 bases and J by 4 bases.

The CDR3 reads CASSKVGTSGTGYNEQFF. The CDR3 DNA reads as TGTGCCAGCAGCAAAGTCGGGACTAGCGGAACAGGCTACAATGAGCAGTTCTTC. V gene TRBV21-1 combines with J gene TRBJ2-1; the D call in the table, TRBD2, was not verified against the DNA. TRBV21-1 is marked as a pseudogene. The CDR3 consists of 18 residues.

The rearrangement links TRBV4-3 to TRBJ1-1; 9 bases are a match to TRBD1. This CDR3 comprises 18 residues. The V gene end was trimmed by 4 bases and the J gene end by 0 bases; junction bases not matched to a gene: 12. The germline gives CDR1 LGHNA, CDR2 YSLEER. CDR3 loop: CASSRVPGQGVMNTEAFF. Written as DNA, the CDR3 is TGCGCCAGCAGCCGAGTACCGGGACAGGGCGTTATGAACACTGAAGCTTTCTTT.

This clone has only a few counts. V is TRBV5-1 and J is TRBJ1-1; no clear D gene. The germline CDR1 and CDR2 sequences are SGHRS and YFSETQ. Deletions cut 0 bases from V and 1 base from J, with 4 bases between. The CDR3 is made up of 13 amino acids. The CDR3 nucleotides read TGCGCCAGCAGCTTGGACACGAACACTGAAGCTTTCTTT. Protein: CASSLDTNTEAFF.

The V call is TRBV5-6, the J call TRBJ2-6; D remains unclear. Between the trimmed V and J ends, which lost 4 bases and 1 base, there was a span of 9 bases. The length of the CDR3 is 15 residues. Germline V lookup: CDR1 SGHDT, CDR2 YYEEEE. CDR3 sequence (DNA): TGTGCCAGCAGCCCCGGGCGGTCTGGGGCCAACGTCCTGACTTTC. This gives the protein CASSPGRSGANVLTF. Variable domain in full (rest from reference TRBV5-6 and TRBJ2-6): DAGVTQSPTHLIKTRGQQVTLRCSPKSGHDTVSWYQQALGQGPQFIFQYYEEEERQRGNFPDRFSGHQFPNYSSELNVNALLLGDSALYLCASSPGRSGANVLTFGAGSRLTVL.

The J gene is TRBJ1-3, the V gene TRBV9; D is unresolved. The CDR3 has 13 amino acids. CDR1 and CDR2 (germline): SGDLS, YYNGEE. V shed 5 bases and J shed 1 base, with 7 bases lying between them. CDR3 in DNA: TGTGCCAGCAGGGGGATTTCTGGAAACACCATATATTTT. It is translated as CASRGISGNTIYF.